This entry features one T cell receptor beta chain sequence. The target of this receptor is not known. The sample holds no much larger clone one base away, and base qualities are not on file. In the germline V gene (reference sequence), CDR1 corresponds to LNHDA and CDR2 to SQIVND. Including the terminal cysteine and phenylalanine, the CDR3 comprises 15 residues. The kept DNA is CDR3 alone, 45 bases in frame from the first base. These data belong to a study of radiotherapy plus CTLA-4 blockade in lung cancer (dated by TCRdb to 2017 to 2018). Background on the whole study: Among enrolled patients, under 20% had an objective response and roughly 33% reached disease control. General study outcomes and caveats: Early dynamic changes in blood T cell clones, together with increased serum interferon-beta after radiation, were reported as the strongest predictors of response. After treatment with radiotherapy and ipilimumab, TCR clones that originated in tumors expanded in peripheral blood.

Focal radiation therapy combined with CTLA-4 blockade (ipilimumab) was tested in patients with chemo-refractory metastatic non-small-cell lung cancer. Library prep was done by the immunoSEQ multiplex PCR assay. In its TCRdb copy, this immuneACCESS table keeps in-frame sequences only and misses some clones. Where compared with another copy, unresolved V genes explain less than half of these, and the others have no known cause. Present in this sample are about 62,000 clones, approximately 79% of which were seen just once. Of the sample, around 3% is held by the ten largest clones. The sample consisted of peripheral blood, taken from a patient treated with radiotherapy plus ipilimumab. The chain is encoded by TRBV19 joined to TRBJ2-5; TRBD2 is a possible D gene, resting on 6 matching bases. The J call is in doubt because the DNA end fits TRBJ2-7 better. This sequence was found in a human donor with non-small cell lung cancer who had a complete response to radiotherapy plus ipilimumab. In nucleotide form, the sequence is TGTGCCAGTAGTATAGTGGAGGGACCTACCTACGAGCAGTACTTC. This is translated as CASSIVEGPTYEQYF.